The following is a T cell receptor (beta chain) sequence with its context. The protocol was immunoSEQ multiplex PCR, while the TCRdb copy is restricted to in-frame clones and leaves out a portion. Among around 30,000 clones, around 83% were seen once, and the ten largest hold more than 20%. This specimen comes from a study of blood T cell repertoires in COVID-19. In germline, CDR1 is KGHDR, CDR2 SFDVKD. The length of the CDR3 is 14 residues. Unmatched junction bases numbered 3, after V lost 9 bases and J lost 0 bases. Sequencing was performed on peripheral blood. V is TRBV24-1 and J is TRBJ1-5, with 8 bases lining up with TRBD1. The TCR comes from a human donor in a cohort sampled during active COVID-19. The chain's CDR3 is CATGDRSSNQPQHF. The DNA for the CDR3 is TGTGCCACCGGGGACAGGAGTAGCAATCAGCCCCAGCATTTT.